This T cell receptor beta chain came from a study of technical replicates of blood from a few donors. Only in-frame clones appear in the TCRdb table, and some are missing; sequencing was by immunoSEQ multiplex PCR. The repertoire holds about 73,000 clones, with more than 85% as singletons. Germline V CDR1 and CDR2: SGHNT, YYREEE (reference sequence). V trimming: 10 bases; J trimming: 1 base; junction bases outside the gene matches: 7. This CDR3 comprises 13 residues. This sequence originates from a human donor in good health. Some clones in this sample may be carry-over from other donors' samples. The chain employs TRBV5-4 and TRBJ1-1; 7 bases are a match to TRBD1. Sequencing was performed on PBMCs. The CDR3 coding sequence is TGTGCCGGCCACAGGGGCCCGAACACTGAAGCTTTCTTT. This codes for CAGHRGPNTEAFF.